Each of the 27 T cell receptor beta chains below was sequenced from the same sample in a study of T cell responses to AZD1222 COVID-19 vaccine. The table came from immunoSEQ multiplex PCR; TCRdb's copy has only in-frame clones and leaves some out. The sample holds about 140,000 clones, roughly 90% seen once. Sequencing was performed on peripheral blood, taken on day 0 of AZD1222 vaccination. These receptors all come from an adult in good health.

Here the CDR3 DNA reads TGTGCCTGGAGTGTACGGGGAGGGTCCAATGAGCAGTTCTTC. Translating it yields CAWSVRGGSNEQFF. The chain has TRBV30 and TRBJ2-1, with 7 bases lining up with TRBD2. The CDR3 loop spans 14 amino acids. The V gene's germline CDR1 is GTSNPN and CDR2 SVGIG (reference sequence). The V segment lost 0 bases and the J segment 6 bases; nucleotides outside the gene matches: 5.

The rearrangement links TRBV5-1 to TRBJ1-2; D is undetermined. V was pared by 5 bases and J by 10 bases, with 12 bases between. The CDR3 is 11 amino acids. Germline assignment: CDR1 SGHRS and CDR2 YFSETQ. CDR3 region: CASSGERDYTF. The CDR3 DNA reads TGCGCCAGCAGTGGGGAAAGGGACTACACCTTC.

The chain employs TRBV3-1 (or the pseudogene TRBV3-2) and TRBJ1-3; a weak D match, TRBD1 (5 bases). Germline assignment: CDR1 LGHDT and CDR2 YNNKEL (reference sequence). The CDR3 runs 14 residues. The germline V and J ends were trimmed by 1 base and 5 bases, with 9 bases remaining between them. The CDR3 spells CASSQGGVRNTIYF. DNA for the CDR3: TGTGCCAGCAGCCAAGGGGGCGTAAGAAACACCATATATTTT.

The CDR3 region is CASSLGQGTVPQHF. The CDR3 DNA is TGCGCCAGCAGCTTGGGACAGGGCACGGTGCCCCAGCATTTT. This chain links TRBV5-1 with TRBJ1-5; 7 nucleotides match TRBD1. The CDR3 covers 14 residues. Trimming removed 0 bases from V and 9 bases from J; junction bases left unmatched: 6. Per germline, CDR1 SGHRS and CDR2 YFSETQ.

The chain combines TRBV28 with TRBJ1-5; 7 nucleotides match TRBD1. The CDR3 spans 16 residues. With V trimmed by 2 bases and J by 9 bases, 13 bases remained unmatched. The germline CDR1 and CDR2 sequences are MDHEN and SYDVKM. The CDR3 DNA sequence: TGTGCCAGCAGTTTACCCTCCGACAGGGTCGGGCGGCCCCAGCATTTT. This gives the protein CASSLPSDRVGRPQHF.

The chain carries TRBV5-1 and TRBJ1-1; D unresolved. The germline V gene has CDR1 SGHRS and CDR2 YFSETQ. Trimming left V 4 bases short and J 0 bases short, with 7 bases between. The CDR3 consists of 13 residues. CDR3 sequence reads: CASSTDLNTEAFF. The DNA for the CDR3 is TGCGCCAGCAGCACCGATTTGAACACTGAAGCTTTCTTT.

The CDR3 sequence is CASSDGGAETQYF. CDR3 nucleotides: TGTGCCAGCAGTGACGGGGGGGCAGAGACCCAGTACTTC. J is TRBJ2-5 and V is TRBV6-2 or TRBV6-3; 8 bases agree with TRBD2. The trim removed 5 bases at V and 4 bases at J, leaving 3 bases unmatched. CDR1 and CDR2 (germline): MNHEY, SVGEGT. CDR3 length: 13 amino acids.

The J gene is TRBJ1-4, the V gene TRBV6-5; 7 nucleotides agree with TRBD1. Germline V gives CDR1 MNHEY, CDR2 SVGAGI. The ends lost 2 bases at V and 5 bases at J; junction bases unmatched: 2. The CDR3 covers 14 residues. CDR3 loop: CASSYTQGNEKLFF. CDR3 sequence (DNA): TGTGCCAGCAGTTACACACAGGGGAATGAAAAACTGTTTTTT.

V and J are TRBV6-5 and TRBJ1-2, with D uncertain. The length of the CDR3 is 14 residues. Germline CDR1 and CDR2: MNHEY and SVGAGI. With 6 bases removed from V and 0 bases from J, the gap between germline ends came to 11 bases. The CDR3 loop reads CASRNPGANYGYTF. The CDR3 region has the DNA TGTGCCAGCAGAAACCCGGGAGCTAACTATGGCTACACCTTC.

This clone was seen only once. The chain joins TRBV5-1 to TRBJ2-1, with D unresolved. The CDR3 is 13 amino acids. V shed 1 base and J shed 8 bases, with 10 bases lying between them. Germline V gives CDR1 SGHRS, CDR2 YFSETQ. CDR3 coding DNA: TGCGCCAGCAGCTTGCCCCAGAAGGATGAGCAGTTCTTC. Translation gives CASSLPQKDEQFF. Full variable domain (rest looked up from reference TRBV5-1 and TRBJ2-1): KAGVTQTPRYLIKTRGQQVTLSCSPISGHRSVSWYQQTPGQGLQFLFEYFSETQRNKGNFPGRFSGRQFSNSRSEMNVSTLELGDSALYLCASSLPQKDEQFFGPGTRLTVL.

The CDR3 nucleotides read TGTGCCAGCAGCTCCCGCGAGGGTATCGACTACAATGAGCAGTTCTTC. It specifies CASSSREGIDYNEQFF. The chain carries TRBV13 and TRBJ2-1; D might be TRBD2 (5 bases). There are 16 residues in the CDR3. Germline lookup yields CDR1 PRHDT and CDR2 FYEKMQ (reference sequence). V was trimmed by 4 bases and J by 3 bases, leaving 16 bases between them.

V usage is TRBV6-5 and J usage is TRBJ1-1; 7 nucleotides align to TRBD1. The CDR3 contains 14 residues. Germline V gene data show CDR1 as MNHEY and CDR2 as SVGAGI. V dropped 5 bases and J dropped 1; count of bases not matched to a gene: 4. In DNA, the CDR3 is TGTGCCAGCAGTCAACAGGGGCGGAACACTGAAGCTTTCTTT. Translated: CASSQQGRNTEAFF.

This sequence joins TRBV15 and TRBJ2-7, with TRBD2 identical over 7 bases. The CDR3 contains 14 residues. Germline CDR1 reads LNHNV; CDR2 reads YYDKDF (reference sequence). The V and J ends lost 5 bases and 5 bases, in that order; junction bases with no gene match: 9. The CDR3 nucleotides are TGTGCCACCAGCCTCCGGGGAGGGAGGGACGAGCAGTACTTC. Protein: CATSLRGGRDEQYF.

The chain carries TRBV18 and TRBJ1-5; the match to TRBD1 covers 9 bases. Germline V gene sequence: CDR1 KGHSH, CDR2 LQKENI. The CDR3 is 17 amino acids. The trim removed 6 bases at V and 2 bases at J, leaving 11 bases unmatched. This CDR3 is CASSPGDRVIGNQPQHF. The DNA of the CDR3 is TGTGCCAGCTCTCCTGGGGACAGGGTAATTGGCAATCAGCCCCAGCATTTT.

This chain joins TRBV7-8 and TRBJ2-1; the match to TRBD2 covers 10 bases. The V gene end was trimmed by 3 bases and the J gene end by 8 bases; junction bases not matched to a gene: 10. There are 16 residues in the CDR3. In germline, CDR1 is SGHVS, CDR2 FQNEAQ. The CDR3: CASSFRVAGGNDEQFF. For the CDR3, the DNA is TGTGCCAGCAGCTTTCGGGTAGCGGGGGGCAACGATGAGCAGTTCTTC.

This clone came up a few times. The chain joins TRBV7-9 to TRBJ1-1; D uncertain. The length of the CDR3 is 14 residues. V was clipped by 1 base and J by 10 bases, with 16 bases between them. CDR1 is SEHNR and CDR2 is FQNEAQ in the germline V gene (reference sequence). In DNA, the CDR3 is TGTGCCAGCAGCTTAGGTGCGGCGGGAGGTCGAGCTTTCTTT. Translated, it gives CASSLGAAGGRAFF.

The table lists this clone with a count of one. CDR3 loop: CASSEAGFNQPQHF. The CDR3 bases are TGCGCCAGCAGTGAGGCAGGGTTCAATCAGCCCCAGCATTTT. The rearrangement joins TRBV10-1 to TRBJ1-5; D is perhaps TRBD1 (5 bases). Germline CDR1 and CDR2: WNHNN and SYGVQD (reference sequence). The CDR3 runs to 14 residues. V gave up 2 bases and J gave up 3 bases, with 8 bases separating them.

The chain joins TRBV18 to TRBJ1-2, with D possibly matching TRBD1 (5 bases). This CDR3 is built from 13 residues. The V gene's germline CDR1 is KGHSH and CDR2 LQKENI. Trimming cost V 1 base and J 7 bases, with 10 bases left between them. The CDR3 loop reads CASSPLGDGGYTF. The CDR3 coding sequence is TGTGCCAGCTCACCACTCGGGGACGGTGGCTACACCTTC.

The chain employs TRBV2 and TRBJ1-2; weak D call: TRBD1 (6 bases). Germline loops: CDR1 SNHLY, CDR2 FYNNEI. Trimming took 7 bases from V and 4 from J, leaving 13 bases between them. This CDR3 region has 13 residues. The CDR3 loop reads CASIARGLYGYTF. The CDR3 DNA follows: TGTGCCAGCATTGCCAGGGGACTCTATGGCTACACCTTC.

This clone was detected once. This chain uses TRBV4-3 with TRBJ1-6; D is uncertain. Germline CDR1 reads LGHNA; CDR2 reads YSLEER. Deletions cut 0 bases from V and 9 bases from J, with 12 bases between. The CDR3 sequence is 15 residues long. The CDR3 protein is CASSQDAYAVSPLHF. CDR3 coding DNA: TGCGCCAGCAGCCAAGATGCATACGCCGTTTCACCCCTCCACTTT.

A remark on this clone: Other DNA sequences in the same sample also yield this CDR3. The chain couples TRBV5-5 to TRBJ2-2, with 8 bases identical to TRBD1. Germline CDR1 is SGHKS and CDR2 is YYEKEE (reference sequence). With 4 bases clipped from V and 1 base from J, the junction kept 3 bases outside the gene matches. The CDR3 is made up of 15 amino acids. CDR3 sequence: CASSPGTGNTGELFF. The CDR3 coding sequence is TGTGCCAGCAGCCCCGGGACAGGGAACACCGGGGAGCTGTTTTTT.

This rearrangement joins TRBV27 to TRBJ2-1; D gene uncertain. The CDR3 is 13 residues long. Per germline, CDR1 MNHEY and CDR2 SMNVEV (reference sequence). V dropped 3 bases and J dropped 7 bases, with 10 bases sitting between them. DNA for the CDR3: TGTGCCAGCAGTTTCCGACCCCCGAATGAGCAGTTCTTC. Translation: CASSFRPPNEQFF.

This clone has only one observation. The gene calls are TRBV27 and TRBJ1-1; no clear D gene. This CDR3 has 13 amino acids. The germline V gene encodes CDR1 MNHEY and CDR2 SMNVEV (reference sequence). V lost 6 bases to trimming and J lost 7 bases, with 15 bases between them. The CDR3 DNA sequence: TGTGCCAGCAGGCCCTATGGTAACGGTGAAGCTTTCTTT. Amino acids: CASRPYGNGEAFF.

This clone has a single count. V is TRBV12-3 or TRBV12-4 and J is TRBJ1-2; no firm D call. Between the trimmed V and J ends, which lost 2 bases and 5 bases, there was a span of 9 bases. The CDR3 is 13 residues long. DNA of the CDR3: TGTGCCAGCAGTTTATCGGGTAGATATGGCTACACCTTC. This codes for CASSLSGRYGYTF.

V usage is TRBV28 and J usage is TRBJ1-5; D is ambiguous. CDR3 size: 12 residues. The ends were cut back, 1 base at V and 6 bases at J, with 4 bases in the middle. CDR1 is MDHEN, CDR2 SYDVKM, per germline. For the CDR3, the DNA is TGTGCCAGCAGTTTATTGGCTCAGCCCCAGCATTTT. Translation gives CASSLLAQPQHF.

The V and J genes are TRBV6-2 or TRBV6-3 and TRBJ1-1; D remains unclear. The germline CDR1 and CDR2 sequences are MNHEY and SVGEGT. This CDR3 comprises 12 residues. Trimming took 6 bases from V and 2 from J, leaving 7 bases between them. CDR3 sequence reads: CASSRINTEAFF. In nucleotides, the CDR3 is TGTGCCAGCAGCCGAATCAACACTGAAGCTTTCTTT.

V usage is TRBV3-1 (or the pseudogene TRBV3-2) and J usage is TRBJ1-3; 9 bases line up with TRBD1. CDR3 length equals 14 residues. Germline V gene sequence: CDR1 LGHDT, CDR2 YNNKEL (reference sequence). Losses at the gene ends were 10 bases for V and 4 bases for J; bases not matched to a gene: 8. The CDR3 loop is CATTDRGSGNTIYF. In nucleotides, the CDR3 is TGTGCCACCACAGACAGGGGGAGCGGAAACACCATATATTTT.